This TCR beta chain was profiled in a study of CD8 T cells in Susac syndrome. Germline V lookup: CDR1 MDHEN, CDR2 SYDVKM. V lost 8 bases to trimming and J lost 12 bases, with 20 bases between them. The length of the CDR3 is 12 residues. Random hexamers served to reverse transcribe roughly 0.5 to 1 ug RNA. The method of amplification for TCR beta CDR3 was immunoSEQ multiplex PCR, covering 54 Vbeta and 13 Jbeta. TCRdb fed the immunoSEQ multiplex PCR reads into MiXCR, producing one record per CDR3 protein. The table has about 140,000 distinct CDR3 sequences, approximately 95% seen once. The recently defined diagnostic criteria for definite or probable disease were met by the Susac syndrome patients.

The sample was CD4+ T cells from PBMCs. This chain joins TRBV28 and TRBJ2-7, with D maybe TRBD1 (5 bases). This TCR was recovered from a human donor with Susac syndrome. The CDR3 is CASRRTPSLWYF. CDR3 coding DNA: TGTGCCAGCCGGCGGACACCCAGTTTGTGGTACTTC.